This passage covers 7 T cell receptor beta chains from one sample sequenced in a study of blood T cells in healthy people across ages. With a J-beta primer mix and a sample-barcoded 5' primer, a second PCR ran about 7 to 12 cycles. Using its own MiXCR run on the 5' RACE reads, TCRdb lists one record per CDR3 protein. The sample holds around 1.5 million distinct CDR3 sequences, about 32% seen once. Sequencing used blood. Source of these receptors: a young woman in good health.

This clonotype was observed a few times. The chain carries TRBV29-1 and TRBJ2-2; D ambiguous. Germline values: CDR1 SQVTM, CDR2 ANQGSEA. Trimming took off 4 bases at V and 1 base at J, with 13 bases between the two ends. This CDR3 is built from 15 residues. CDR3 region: CSVATVDWNTGELFF. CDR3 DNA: TGCAGCGTTGCGACCGTTGATTGGAACACCGGGGAGCTGTTTTTT.

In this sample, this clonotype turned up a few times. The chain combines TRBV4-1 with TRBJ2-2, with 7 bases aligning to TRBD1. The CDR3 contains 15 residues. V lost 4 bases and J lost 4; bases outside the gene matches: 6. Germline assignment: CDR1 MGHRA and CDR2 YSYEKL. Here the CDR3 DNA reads TGCGCCAGCAGCCGGGGCGGACAGGCCACCGGGGAGCTGTTTTTT. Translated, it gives CASSRGGQATGELFF.

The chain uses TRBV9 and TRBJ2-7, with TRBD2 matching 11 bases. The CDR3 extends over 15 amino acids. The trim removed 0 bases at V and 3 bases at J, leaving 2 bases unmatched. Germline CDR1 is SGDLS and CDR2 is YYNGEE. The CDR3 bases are TGTGCCAGCAGCGTAGATAGCGGGGGGGACTACGAGCAGTACTTC. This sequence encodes CASSVDSGGDYEQYF.

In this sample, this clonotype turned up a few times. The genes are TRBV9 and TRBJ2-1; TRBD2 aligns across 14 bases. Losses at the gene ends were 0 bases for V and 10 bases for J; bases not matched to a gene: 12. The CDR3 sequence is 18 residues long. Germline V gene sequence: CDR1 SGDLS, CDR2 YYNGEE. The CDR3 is CASSVGGRGLAGEGEQFF. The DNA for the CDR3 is TGTGCCAGCAGCGTAGGGGGTCGGGGACTAGCGGGAGAGGGAGAGCAGTTCTTC.

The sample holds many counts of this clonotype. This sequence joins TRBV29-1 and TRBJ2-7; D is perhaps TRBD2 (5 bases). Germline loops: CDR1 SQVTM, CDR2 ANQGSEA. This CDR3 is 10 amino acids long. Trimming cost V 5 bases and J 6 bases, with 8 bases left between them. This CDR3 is CSVLEAEQYF. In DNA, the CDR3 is TGCAGCGTTTTGGAGGCCGAGCAGTACTTC.

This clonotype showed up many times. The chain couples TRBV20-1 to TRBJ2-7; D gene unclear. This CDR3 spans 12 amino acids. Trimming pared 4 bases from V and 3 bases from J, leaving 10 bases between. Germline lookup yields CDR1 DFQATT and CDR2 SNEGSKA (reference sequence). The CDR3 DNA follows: TGCAGTGCTACGCCCTGGTACTACGAGCAGTACTTC. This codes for CSATPWYYEQYF.

The CDR3 sequence is CASSQVPSGGAYNEQFF. CDR3 bases: TGTGCCAGCAGCCAAGTACCTAGCGGGGGGGCCTACAATGAGCAGTTCTTC. The rearrangement uses TRBV3-1 and TRBJ2-1; TRBD2 matches at 12 bases. Germline V gene data show CDR1 as LGHDT and CDR2 as YNNKEL (reference sequence). This CDR3 is built from 17 residues. V dropped 1 base and J dropped 2; count of bases not matched to a gene: 3.